These 27 T cell receptor beta chains were all obtained from the same sample, sequenced in a study of cytomegalovirus exposure and HLA in healthy donors. The assay was immunoSEQ multiplex PCR, and TCRdb's table has in-frame clones only and misses some. The sample includes tens of thousands of clones, roughly 93% of them seen just once. Sequencing was carried out using PBMCs. Receptor source: a man younger than 45 in good health and CMV-seronegative.

This chain connects TRBV7-2 to TRBJ1-1; 7 bases agree with TRBD1. CDR3 length: 15 residues. Germline assignment: CDR1 SGHTA and CDR2 FQGNSA. Trimming took 3 bases from V and 2 from J; bases not matched to a gene: 6. Here the CDR3 DNA reads TGTGCCAGCAGCTTTACAAGACAGGGAAACACTGAAGCTTTCTTT. It translates to CASSFTRQGNTEAFF.

The chain recombines TRBV6-5 with TRBJ1-3; D ambiguous. V was trimmed by 0 bases and J by 0 bases, leaving 9 bases between them. The CDR3 totals 16 residues. Germline values: CDR1 MNHEY, CDR2 SVGAGI. CDR3 in amino acids: CASSYSGISSGNTIYF. The CDR3 region has the DNA TGTGCCAGCAGTTACTCGGGCATCTCCTCTGGAAACACCATATATTTT.

This chain links TRBV5-4 with TRBJ1-1, with 9 bases fitting TRBD1. J lost 3 bases, V lost 3 bases, and 9 bases had no gene match. The germline CDR1 and CDR2 sequences are SGHNT and YYREEE (reference sequence). This CDR3 contains 16 residues. For the CDR3, the DNA is TGTGCCAGCAGCTGGGTGGACAGGGGACCGGACACTGAAGCTTTCTTT. It codes for CASSWVDRGPDTEAFF.

The chain is built from TRBV7-2 and TRBJ1-1; D unresolved. This CDR3 has 12 residues. Trimming cost V 5 bases and J 5 bases, with 9 bases left between them. Per germline, CDR1 SGHTA and CDR2 FQGNSA. For the CDR3, the DNA is TGTGCCAGCAGCCACCTAGAGACTGAAGCTTTCTTT. Encoded protein: CASSHLETEAFF.

This clone showed up just a few times. The chain links TRBV30 to TRBJ2-7; 9 nucleotides agree with TRBD1. This CDR3 is 15 amino acids long. CDR1 GTSNPN and CDR2 SVGIG come from the germline V gene (reference sequence). Trimming removed 5 bases from V and 0 bases from J; junction bases left unmatched: 8. The CDR3 bases are TGTGCCTGGTCCTCCGGGACAGGGTACTCCTACGAGCAGTACTTC. Translated, it gives CAWSSGTGYSYEQYF.

CDR3 amino acids: CASSQVTGFITTEAFF. The CDR3, as DNA: TGCGCCAGCAGCCAAGTCACAGGGTTTATTACTACTGAAGCTTTCTTT. The chain recombines TRBV4-1 with TRBJ1-1; a possible D gene is TRBD1 (6 bases). The V gene's germline CDR1 is MGHRA and CDR2 YSYEKL. V was clipped by 1 base and J by 5 bases, with 17 bases between them. The CDR3 is 16 residues long.

The chain carries TRBV5-5 and TRBJ1-3; D may be TRBD1 (6 bases). The germline CDR1 and CDR2 sequences are SGHKS and YYEKEE (reference sequence). The CDR3 totals 15 residues. V lost 3 bases and J 1 base, leaving 11 bases between the germline ends. CDR3 region: CASSWGQGSGNTIYF. CDR3 in DNA: TGTGCCAGCAGCTGGGGGCAGGGTTCTGGAAACACCATATATTTT.

The rearrangement uses TRBV6-1 and TRBJ2-7, with D unclear. The CDR3 covers 10 residues. V was pared by 6 bases and J by 4 bases, with 4 bases between. CDR1 and CDR2 from the germline V gene are MNHNS and SASEGT. CDR3 amino acids: CASSNYEQYF. CDR3 bases: TGTGCCAGCAGCAATTACGAGCAGTACTTC.

V is TRBV13 and J is TRBJ2-1, with 7 bases aligning to TRBD1. Germline trimming cut 0 bases from V and 9 bases from J; bases unmatched to any gene: 8. This CDR3 spans 15 amino acids. Germline CDR1 reads PRHDT; CDR2 reads FYEKMQ (reference sequence). Written as DNA, the CDR3 is TGTGCCAGCAGCTTAGGCCTGAGAGGGGGCTTTGAGCAGTTCTTC. Its protein product is CASSLGLRGGFEQFF.

The gene calls are TRBV29-1 and TRBJ2-1; the D gene is possibly TRBD1 (5 bases). V dropped 4 bases and J dropped 5 bases, with 9 bases sitting between them. CDR1 and CDR2 from the germline V gene are SQVTM and ANQGSEA. This CDR3 comprises 12 residues. This CDR3 is CSVGSGNNEQFF. The CDR3 coding sequence is TGCAGCGTTGGCTCAGGGAACAATGAGCAGTTCTTC.

V and J are TRBV9 and TRBJ2-1; TRBD2 aligns across 11 bases. Germline lookup yields CDR1 SGDLS and CDR2 YYNGEE. The V and J ends lost 1 base and 7 bases, in that order; junction bases with no gene match: 4. This CDR3 spans 15 amino acids. The CDR3 reads CASSVLAGGRNEQFF. CDR3 coding DNA: TGTGCCAGCAGCGTACTAGCGGGAGGTAGAAATGAGCAGTTCTTC.

The gene calls are TRBV2 and TRBJ1-1; possible D gene TRBD1, 6 bases. CDR3 size: 13 residues. Trimming removed 6 bases from V and 9 bases from J, with 17 bases in between. Germline loops: CDR1 SNHLY, CDR2 FYNNEI. The CDR3 DNA follows: TGTGCCAGCAGAACAGAACAGGGAATTAAAGCTTTCTTT. Translation gives CASRTEQGIKAFF.

This clone has just one count. The chain links TRBV2 to TRBJ2-3; TRBD2 matches at 10 bases. The CDR3 is 14 amino acids. The V and J ends lost 5 bases and 6 bases, in that order; junction bases with no gene match: 5. Germline CDR1 and CDR2: SNHLY and FYNNEI. CDR3 region: CASSSGTSADTQYF. For the CDR3, the DNA is TGTGCCAGCAGTTCCGGGACTAGCGCGGATACGCAGTATTTT.

This clone is a singleton in its sample. V and J are TRBV9 and TRBJ2-2; D might be TRBD1 (5 bases). CDR1 SGDLS and CDR2 YYNGEE come from the germline V gene. Trimming shortened V by 1 base and J by 4 bases, and 11 bases separated the two germline ends. The CDR3 is made up of 15 amino acids. Here the CDR3 DNA reads TGTGCCAGCAGCGTAAACAGCCAGGGCACCGGGGAGCTGTTTTTT. Translating it yields CASSVNSQGTGELFF.

The V and J genes are TRBV19 and TRBJ2-7; the D gene is possibly TRBD1 (6 bases). Germline loops: CDR1 LNHDA, CDR2 SQIVND (reference sequence). V was trimmed by 6 bases and J by 7 bases, leaving 19 bases between them. The CDR3 is 14 residues long. The CDR3: CASSQGPISGEQYF. CDR3 nucleotide sequence: TGTGCCAGTAGCCAGGGGCCAATTTCGGGGGAGCAGTACTTC.

The sample holds one count of this clone. The chain employs TRBV10-3 and TRBJ2-1, with D possibly matching TRBD1 (5 bases). The CDR3 covers 16 residues. The V and J ends lost 7 bases and 1 base respectively, with 17 bases between them. Germline V CDR1 and CDR2: ENHRY, SYGVKD. This CDR3 is CAITPRGERSYNEQFF. Here the CDR3 DNA reads TGTGCCATCACACCTAGGGGTGAACGGTCCTACAATGAGCAGTTCTTC.

CDR3 DNA sequence: TGCAGCGTCGAGTTAAATGAGCAGTTCTTC. This encodes CSVELNEQFF. The gene calls are TRBV29-1 and TRBJ2-1; no reliable D call. The CDR3 extends over 10 amino acids. The V gene lost 6 bases and the J gene lost 7 bases, with 7 bases spanning the gap. Germline V gene sequence: CDR1 SQVTM, CDR2 ANQGSEA.

The genes are TRBV5-6 and TRBJ1-4; no definite D call. CDR3 length equals 11 residues. With 3 bases removed from V and 8 bases from J, the gap between germline ends came to 5 bases. Germline V gene lookup returns CDR1 SGHDT and CDR2 YYEEEE. In DNA form, the CDR3 reads TGTGCCAGCAGCTATCAGGAAAAACTGTTTTTT. Encoded protein: CASSYQEKLFF.

In this sample, this clone turned up a few times. This chain uses TRBV9 with TRBJ2-3; 7 bases match TRBD1. The CDR3 runs to 16 residues. Losses at the gene ends were 4 bases for V and 6 bases for J; bases not matched to a gene: 14. In germline, CDR1 is SGDLS, CDR2 YYNGEE. In nucleotides, the CDR3 is TGTGCCAGCAGCAGCCGACAGGGTCAGTTCCCTGATACGCAGTATTTT. This codes for CASSSRQGQFPDTQYF.

Only one count was recorded for this clone. This sequence joins TRBV10-1 and TRBJ1-1; D might be TRBD1 (5 bases). Germline V gene lookup returns CDR1 WNHNN and CDR2 SYGVQD (reference sequence). This CDR3 comprises 13 residues. The V gene lost 8 bases and the J gene lost 11 bases, with 21 bases spanning the gap. The CDR3 coding sequence is TGCGCCAGCCGGGCGGGGGGGGAAACGATGGCTTTCTTT. Amino acids: CASRAGGETMAFF.

This sequence joins TRBV5-1 and TRBJ2-3, with D perhaps matching TRBD1 (8 bases). CDR3 size: 16 residues. Trimming stripped 3 bases from V and 2 bases from J, with 16 bases between. Germline CDR1 and CDR2: SGHRS and YFSETQ. The CDR3 coding sequence is TGCGCCAGCAGCTGGAGACAGGGGAGGGACACAGATACGCAGTATTTT. It encodes CASSWRQGRDTDTQYF.

As DNA, the CDR3 is TGTGCCAGCAGCCAACTACAAAGTGGACAGGGGGCGCTTCGGCAGTACTTC. Its translation: CASSQLQSGQGALRQYF. The J gene is TRBJ2-7, the V gene TRBV5-6; TRBD1 matches at 11 bases. The germline V gene has CDR1 SGHDT and CDR2 YYEEEE. The CDR3 consists of 17 residues. Trimming cost V 4 bases and J 9 bases; bases outside gene matches: 18.

The CDR3 DNA is TGTGCCAGCAGTCAAGTGGGACAGCCTAACTATGGCTACACCTTC. It yields the protein CASSQVGQPNYGYTF. The V gene is TRBV28, the J gene TRBJ1-2, with TRBD1 matching over 7 bases. V trimming: 5 bases; J trimming: 0 bases; junction bases outside the gene matches: 6. The CDR3 spans 15 residues. CDR1 is MDHEN and CDR2 is SYDVKM in the germline V gene.

V is TRBV28 and J is TRBJ2-7, with 9 nucleotides matching TRBD1. The germline V gene encodes CDR1 MDHEN and CDR2 SYDVKM. The CDR3 has 14 amino acids. The V and J ends lost 3 bases and 9 bases, in that order; junction bases with no gene match: 9. In DNA, the CDR3 is TGTGCCAGCAGTTTCGTTGGGACAGGGAAGGGGCAGTACTTC. It translates to CASSFVGTGKGQYF.

This chain uses TRBV7-2 with TRBJ2-7, with D perhaps matching TRBD1 (5 bases). Germline V gives CDR1 SGHTA, CDR2 FQGNSA. The CDR3 runs to 15 residues. V shed 5 bases and J shed 3 bases, with 17 bases lying between them. CDR3 residues: CASSAAAQAYYEQYF. The CDR3 coding sequence is TGTGCCAGCAGCGCCGCGGCACAGGCGTACTACGAGCAGTACTTC.

The rearrangement links TRBV2 to TRBJ2-6; D ambiguous. The CDR3 is 16 residues long. V dropped 7 bases and J dropped 1 base, with 14 bases sitting between them. Germline lookup yields CDR1 SNHLY and CDR2 FYNNEI. CDR3: CASTLQILSGANVLTF. DNA for the CDR3: TGTGCCAGCACCCTTCAGATCCTTTCTGGGGCCAACGTCCTGACTTTC.

This chain uses TRBV15 with TRBJ2-7; the D gene is possibly TRBD1 (5 bases). V lost 5 bases, J lost 6 bases, and 14 bases lay in between. The CDR3 contains 13 residues. In germline, CDR1 is LNHNV, CDR2 YYDKDF (reference sequence). This CDR3 is CATSGHQGFEQYF. The CDR3 region has the DNA TGTGCCACCAGCGGCCACCAGGGCTTCGAGCAGTACTTC. The full variable domain, its missing parts supplied by reference TRBV15 and TRBJ2-7, is DAMVIQNPRYQVTQFGKPVTLSCSQTLNHNVMYWYQQKSSQAPKLLFHYYDKDFNNEADTPDNFQSRRPNTSFCFLDIRSPGLGDTAMYLCATSGHQGFEQYFGPGTRLTVT.